A selection of T cell receptor beta chains follows, all from one sample in a study of response to subunit inactivated influenza vaccine. Using its own MiXCR run on the RT-PCR reads, TCRdb lists one record per CDR3 protein. The sample yields just over 300,000 distinct CDR3 sequences, about a fifth seen once. The material was PBMCs from blood, obtained 21 months after vaccination. All receptors derive from a man aged 50 to 75 who received an inactivated influenza vaccine. Both conserved end residues are part of each CDR3. A D gene is named only where the DNA matches it firmly. The size field is filled for only some rows; it gives once, few, many or a size class.

>TRBV18|14|TRBJ2-1|few|TRBD1
TGTGCCAGCTCACCCACAGGGGTATTTAATGAGCAGTTCTTC
CASSPTGVFNEQFF
>TRBV19|13|TRBJ1-5|few|NA
TGTGCCAGTAGTACCCGCCCCTTGGGGCCCCAGCATTTT
CASSTRPLGPQHF
>TRBV20-1|13|TRBJ2-7|few|NA
TGCAGTGCTAGAAAGGACGGCTCCTACGAGCAGTACTTC
CSARKDGSYEQYF
>TRBV25-1|17|TRBJ2-3|many|TRBD2
TGTGCCAGCAGTGACGGGGTAGCGGGGGGGGACACAGATACGCAGTATTTT
CASSDGVAGGDTDTQYF
>TRBV4-1|15|TRBJ1-6|few|TRBD1
TGCGCCAGCAGCCCCCCGGGACAGTTGAATTCACCCCTCCACTTT
CASSPPGQLNSPLHF
>TRBV3-1|16|TRBJ2-5|few|TRBD2
TGTGCCAGCAGCCAAGGCGGTCCAGCGGGGAGAGAGACCCAGTACTTC
CASSQGGPAGRETQYF
>TRBV3-1|16|TRBJ1-1|NA|NA
TGTGCCAGCAGCCAAAGGTCAGGGCAGAGTAGCACTGAAGCTTTCTTT
CASSQRSGQSSTEAFF
>TRBV20-1|15|TRBJ1-1|NA|TRBD1
TGCAGTGCTACGCCGGACAGGGCGCGAGGCACTGAAGCTTTCTTT
CSATPDRARGTEAFF
>TRBV12-3/TRBV12-4|14|TRBJ1-2|few|TRBD1
TGTGCCAGCAGTTTTCGGGACAGGGTCTATGGCTACACCTTC
CASSFRDRVYGYTF
>TRBV7-7|14|TRBJ2-2|few|NA
TGTGCCAGCAGCTGGGCACCGAACACCGGGGAGCTGTTTTTT
CASSWAPNTGELFF
>TRBV3-1|17|TRBJ2-1|NA|TRBD2
TGTGCCAGCAGCCAAAGAGTAGCGGGGGCCCGTCGAGATGAGCAGTTCTTC
CASSQRVAGARRDEQFF
>TRBV6-5|14|TRBJ1-2|many|NA
TGTGCCAGCAGTTACTCGAATGGGATCTATGGCTACACCTTC
CASSYSNGIYGYTF
>TRBV28|13|TRBJ1-2|NA|TRBD1
TGTGCCAGCAACCCAGGACAGGGCGGGGGCTACACCTTC
CASNPGQGGGYTF
>TRBV11-3|16|TRBJ2-1|NA|NA
TGTGCCAGCAGCTTAGATCTAGGGGGAGGTGTTAATGAGCAGTTCTTC
CASSLDLGGGVNEQFF
>TRBV11-2|16|TRBJ2-7|NA|TRBD1
TGTGCCAGCAGCCCCTATGGGGGACAGGGGACCTACGAGCAGTACTTC
CASSPYGGQGTYEQYF
>TRBV20-1|14|TRBJ2-7|NA|TRBD1
TGCAGTGCCCCTCGGACAGGGGTAATCTACGAGCAGTACTTC
CSAPRTGVIYEQYF
>TRBV6-5|15|TRBJ1-1|many|NA
TGTGCCAGCAGTTACTCGTGGGCCGAGAACACTGAAGCTTTCTTT
CASSYSWAENTEAFF
>TRBV5-1|13|TRBJ1-1|many|NA
TGCGCCAGCAGCTCAAGGGGGTCCGCTGAAGCTTTCTTT
CASSSRGSAEAFF
>TRBV28|13|TRBJ2-7|NA|NA
TGTGCCAGCAGTAGGGGAGGCACCTACGAGCAGTACTTC
CASSRGGTYEQYF
>TRBV5-5|17|TRBJ1-6|NA|NA
TGTGCCAGCAGCTTGATTCCGGCCCCCATCTATAATTCACCCCTCCACTTT
CASSLIPAPIYNSPLHF
>TRBV29-1|14|TRBJ1-5|many|NA
TGCAGCGTTTCGGTCGAGGGGAGAAATCAGCCCCAGCATTTT
CSVSVEGRNQPQHF
>TRBV6-1|15|TRBJ1-1|once|NA
TGTGCCAGCAGTGTCGATCTAAGTCGGGCCTACGAAGCTTTCTTT
CASSVDLSRAYEAFF
>TRBV5-1|14|TRBJ1-2|many|NA
TGCGCCAGCAGCTCGGCCCCAGGAAACTATGGCTACACCTTC
CASSSAPGNYGYTF
>TRBV3-1|16|TRBJ1-2|NA|NA
TGTGCCAGCAGCCAAGGGTTTAATACAGGGACCTATGGCTACACCTTC
CASSQGFNTGTYGYTF
>TRBV6-1|13|TRBJ1-1|NA|TRBD1
TGTGCCAGCACACGACAGGGGGAAACTGAAGCTTTCTTT
CASTRQGETEAFF
>TRBV20-1|12|TRBJ1-1|many|NA
TGCAGTGCTAGATCAGGGAACACTGAAGCTTTCTTT
CSARSGNTEAFF
>TRBV11-2|13|TRBJ1-5|many|TRBD1
TGTGCCAGCGGACAGGCACACAATCAGCCCCAGCATTTT
CASGQAHNQPQHF
>TRBV20-1|15|TRBJ1-2|NA|TRBD1
TGCAGTGCCAGAGCCGGGACAGCGGGTAACTATGGCTACACCTTC
CSARAGTAGNYGYTF
>TRBV20-1|14|TRBJ1-1|few|NA
TGCAGTGCTAGGACACTAAATATGAACACTGAAGCTTTCTTT
CSARTLNMNTEAFF